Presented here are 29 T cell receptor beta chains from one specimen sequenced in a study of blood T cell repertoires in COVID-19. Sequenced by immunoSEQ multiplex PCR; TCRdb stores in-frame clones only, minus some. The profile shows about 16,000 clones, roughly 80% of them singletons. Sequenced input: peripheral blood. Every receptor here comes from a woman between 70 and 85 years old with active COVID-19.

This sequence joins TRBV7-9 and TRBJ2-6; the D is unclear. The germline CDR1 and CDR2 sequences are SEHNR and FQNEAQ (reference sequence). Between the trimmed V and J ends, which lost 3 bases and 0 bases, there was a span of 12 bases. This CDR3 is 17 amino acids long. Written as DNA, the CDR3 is TGTGCCAGCAGCTTCGGTCTGACGGGCTCTGGGGCCAACGTCCTGACTTTC. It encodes CASSFGLTGSGANVLTF.

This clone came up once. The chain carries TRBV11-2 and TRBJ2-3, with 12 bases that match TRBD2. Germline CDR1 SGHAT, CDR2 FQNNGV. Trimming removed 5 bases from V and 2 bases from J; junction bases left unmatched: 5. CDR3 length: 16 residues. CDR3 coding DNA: TGTGCCAGCAGCACGCGGACTAGCGGGAACACAGATACGCAGTATTTT. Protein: CASSTRTSGNTDTQYF.

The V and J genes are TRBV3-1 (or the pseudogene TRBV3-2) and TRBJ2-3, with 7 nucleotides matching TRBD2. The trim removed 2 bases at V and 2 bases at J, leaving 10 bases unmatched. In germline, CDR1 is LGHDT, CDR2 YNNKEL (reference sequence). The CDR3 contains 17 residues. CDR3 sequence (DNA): TGTGCCAGCAGCCAAAGACACCCTAGCGGCCCCACAGATACGCAGTATTTT. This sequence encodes CASSQRHPSGPTDTQYF.

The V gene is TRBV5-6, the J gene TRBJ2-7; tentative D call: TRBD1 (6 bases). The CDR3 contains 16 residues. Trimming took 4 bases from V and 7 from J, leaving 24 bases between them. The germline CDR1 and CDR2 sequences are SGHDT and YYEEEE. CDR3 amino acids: CASSPRAQGILGEQYF. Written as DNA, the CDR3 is TGTGCCAGCAGCCCTAGGGCCCAGGGGATCCTCGGGGAGCAGTACTTC. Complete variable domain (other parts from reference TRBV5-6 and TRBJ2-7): DAGVTQSPTHLIKTRGQQVTLRCSPKSGHDTVSWYQQALGQGPQFIFQYYEEEERQRGNFPDRFSGHQFPNYSSELNVNALLLGDSALYLCASSPRAQGILGEQYFGPGTRLTVT.

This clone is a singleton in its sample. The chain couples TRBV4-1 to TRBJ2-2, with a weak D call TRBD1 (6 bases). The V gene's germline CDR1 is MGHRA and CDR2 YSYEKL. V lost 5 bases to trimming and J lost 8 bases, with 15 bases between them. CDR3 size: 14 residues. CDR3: CASSFIQGNGELFF. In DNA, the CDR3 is TGCGCCAGCAGCTTCATACAGGGTAATGGGGAGCTGTTTTTT.

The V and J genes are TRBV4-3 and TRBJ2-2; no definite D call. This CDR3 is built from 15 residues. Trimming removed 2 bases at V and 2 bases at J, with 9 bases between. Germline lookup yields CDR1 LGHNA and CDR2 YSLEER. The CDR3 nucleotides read TGCGCCAGCAGCCAATTTTTCAGTAACACCGGGGAGCTGTTTTTT. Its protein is CASSQFFSNTGELFF.

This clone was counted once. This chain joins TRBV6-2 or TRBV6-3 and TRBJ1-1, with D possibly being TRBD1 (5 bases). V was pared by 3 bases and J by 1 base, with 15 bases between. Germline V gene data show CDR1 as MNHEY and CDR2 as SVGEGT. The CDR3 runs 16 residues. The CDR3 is CASSYRPGEPNTEAFF. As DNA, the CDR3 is TGTGCCAGCAGTTATCGTCCGGGGGAGCCGAACACTGAAGCTTTCTTT.

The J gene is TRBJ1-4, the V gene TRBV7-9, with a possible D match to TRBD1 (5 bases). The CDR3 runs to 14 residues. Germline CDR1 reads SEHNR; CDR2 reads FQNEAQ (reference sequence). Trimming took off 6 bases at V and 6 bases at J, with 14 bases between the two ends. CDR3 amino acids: CASSRAETDEKLFF. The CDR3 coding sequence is TGTGCCAGCAGTCGCGCCGAGACAGATGAAAAACTGTTTTTT.

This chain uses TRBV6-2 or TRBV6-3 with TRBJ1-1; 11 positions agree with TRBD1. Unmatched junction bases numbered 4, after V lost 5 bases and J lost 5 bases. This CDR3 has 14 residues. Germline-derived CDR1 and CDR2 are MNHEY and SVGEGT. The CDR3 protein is CASSGRDRGTEAFF. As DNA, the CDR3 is TGTGCCAGCAGTGGCCGGGACAGGGGGACTGAAGCTTTCTTT.

The CDR3 spells CASSVEGTAAYEQYF. The CDR3, as DNA: TGTGCCAGCAGCGTAGAAGGAACAGCTGCCTACGAGCAGTACTTC. The V call is TRBV9, the J call TRBJ2-7; no firm D call. CDR1 and CDR2 (germline): SGDLS, YYNGEE. V lost 0 bases and J 2 bases, leaving 12 bases between the germline ends. The length of the CDR3 is 15 residues. The whole variable domain, remainder taken from reference TRBV9 and TRBJ2-7, is DSGVTQTPKHLITATGQRVTLRCSPRSGDLSVYWYQQSLDQGLQFLIQYYNGEERAKGNILERFSAQQFPDLHSELNLSSLELGDSALYFCASSVEGTAAYEQYFGPGTRLTVT.

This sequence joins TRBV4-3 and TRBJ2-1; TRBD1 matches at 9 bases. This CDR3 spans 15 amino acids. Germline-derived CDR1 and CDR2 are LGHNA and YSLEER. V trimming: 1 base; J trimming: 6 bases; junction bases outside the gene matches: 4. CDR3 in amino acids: CASSQGRTGANEQFF. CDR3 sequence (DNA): TGCGCCAGCAGCCAAGGTCGGACAGGGGCCAATGAGCAGTTCTTC.

CDR3 in DNA: TGCGCCAGCAGAAGCTTGTTACAGGGCCCCACCGGGGAGCTGTTTTTT. Protein sequence: CASRSLLQGPTGELFF. The V call is TRBV4-1, the J call TRBJ2-2, with D possibly being TRBD1 (6 bases). This CDR3 has 16 amino acids. V was clipped by 6 bases and J by 4 bases, with 18 bases between them. Germline V CDR1 and CDR2: MGHRA, YSYEKL.

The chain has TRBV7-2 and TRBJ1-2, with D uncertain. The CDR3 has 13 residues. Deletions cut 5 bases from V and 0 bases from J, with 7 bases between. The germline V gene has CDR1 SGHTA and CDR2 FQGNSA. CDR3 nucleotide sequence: TGTGCCAGCAGCGTAGACTCTAACTATGGCTACACCTTC. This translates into CASSVDSNYGYTF.

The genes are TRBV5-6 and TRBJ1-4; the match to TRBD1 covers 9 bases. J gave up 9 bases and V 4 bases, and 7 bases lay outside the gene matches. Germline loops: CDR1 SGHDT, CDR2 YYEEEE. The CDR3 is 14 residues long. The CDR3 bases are TGTGCCAGCAGCGGGACCGACAGGGGGAAAAAACTGTTTTTT. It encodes CASSGTDRGKKLFF.

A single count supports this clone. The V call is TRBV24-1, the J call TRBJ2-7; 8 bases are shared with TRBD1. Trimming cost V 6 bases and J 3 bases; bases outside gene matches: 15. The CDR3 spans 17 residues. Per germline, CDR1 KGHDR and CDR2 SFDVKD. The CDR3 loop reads CATSPGIPGQAFYEQYF. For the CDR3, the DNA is TGTGCCACCAGTCCCGGGATTCCGGGACAGGCCTTCTACGAGCAGTACTTC.

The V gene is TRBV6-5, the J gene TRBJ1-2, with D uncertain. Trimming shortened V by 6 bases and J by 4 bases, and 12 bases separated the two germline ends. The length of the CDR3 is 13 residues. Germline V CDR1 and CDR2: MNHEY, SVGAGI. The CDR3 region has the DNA TGTGCCAGCAGGAGTGACATCCTCTATGGCTACACCTTC. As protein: CASRSDILYGYTF.

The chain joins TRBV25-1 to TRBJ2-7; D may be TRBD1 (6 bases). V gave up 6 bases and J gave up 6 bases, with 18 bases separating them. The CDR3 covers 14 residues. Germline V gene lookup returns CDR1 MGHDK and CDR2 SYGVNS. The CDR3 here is CASRPQGKVGEQYF. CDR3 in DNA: TGTGCCAGCAGACCACAGGGAAAAGTGGGCGAGCAGTACTTC.

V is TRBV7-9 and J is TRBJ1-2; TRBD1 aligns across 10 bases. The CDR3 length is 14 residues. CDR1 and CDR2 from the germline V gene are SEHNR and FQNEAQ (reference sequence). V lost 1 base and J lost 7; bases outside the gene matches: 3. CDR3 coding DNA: TGTGCCAGCAGCTTAGGACAGGGGGCGGGTGGCTACACCTTC. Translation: CASSLGQGAGGYTF. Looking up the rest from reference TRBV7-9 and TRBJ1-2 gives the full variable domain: DTGVSQNPRHKITKRGQNVTFRCDPISEHNRLYWYRQTLGQGPEFLTYFQNEAQLEKSRLLSDRFSAERPKGSFSTLEIQRTEQGDSAMYLCASSLGQGAGGYTFGSGTRLTVV.

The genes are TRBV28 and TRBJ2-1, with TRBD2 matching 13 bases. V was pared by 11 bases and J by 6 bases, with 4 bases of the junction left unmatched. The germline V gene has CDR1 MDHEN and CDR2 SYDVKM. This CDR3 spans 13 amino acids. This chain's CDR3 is CAGRTSGSNEQFF. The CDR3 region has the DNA TGTGCCGGGCGGACTAGCGGGAGCAATGAGCAGTTCTTC.

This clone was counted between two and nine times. The CDR3 loop is CASSEGLRGNQPQHF. The CDR3 nucleotides are TGTGCCAGCAGCGAGGGGCTAAGGGGCAATCAGCCCCAGCATTTT. This chain joins TRBV9 and TRBJ1-5; TRBD1 is a possible D gene (5 bases). The CDR3 spans 15 residues. Germline values: CDR1 SGDLS, CDR2 YYNGEE. Trimming left V 3 bases short and J 2 bases short, with 12 bases between. Full variable domain (missing parts from reference TRBV9 and TRBJ1-5): DSGVTQTPKHLITATGQRVTLRCSPRSGDLSVYWYQQSLDQGLQFLIQYYNGEERAKGNILERFSAQQFPDLHSELNLSSLELGDSALYFCASSEGLRGNQPQHFGDGTRLSIL.

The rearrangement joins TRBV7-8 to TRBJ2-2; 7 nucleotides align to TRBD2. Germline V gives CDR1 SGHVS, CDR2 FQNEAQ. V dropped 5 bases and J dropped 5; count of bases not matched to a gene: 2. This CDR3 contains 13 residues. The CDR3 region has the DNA TGTGCCAGCAGCCCCGGGGGGACCGGGGAGCTGTTTTTT. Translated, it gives CASSPGGTGELFF. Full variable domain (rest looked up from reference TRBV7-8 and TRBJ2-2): GAGVSQSPRYKVAKRGQDVALRCDPISGHVSLFWYQQALGQGPEFLTYFQNEAQLDKSGLPSDRFFAERPEGSVSTLKIQRTQQEDSAVYLCASSPGGTGELFFGEGSRLTVL.

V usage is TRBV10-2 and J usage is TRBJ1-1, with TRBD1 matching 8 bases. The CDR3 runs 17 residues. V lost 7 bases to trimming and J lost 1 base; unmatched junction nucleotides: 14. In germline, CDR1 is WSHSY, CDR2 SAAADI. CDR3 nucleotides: TGCGCCAGCAACGGACAGGGCGGCGATTATTGGAACACTGAAGCTTTCTTT. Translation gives CASNGQGGDYWNTEAFF.

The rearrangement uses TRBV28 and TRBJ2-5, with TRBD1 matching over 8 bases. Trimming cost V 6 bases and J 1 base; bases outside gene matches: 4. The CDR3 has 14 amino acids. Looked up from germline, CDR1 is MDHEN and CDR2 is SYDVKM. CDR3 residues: CASRETGAQETQYF. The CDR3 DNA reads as TGTGCCAGCAGGGAGACAGGGGCCCAAGAGACCCAGTACTTC.

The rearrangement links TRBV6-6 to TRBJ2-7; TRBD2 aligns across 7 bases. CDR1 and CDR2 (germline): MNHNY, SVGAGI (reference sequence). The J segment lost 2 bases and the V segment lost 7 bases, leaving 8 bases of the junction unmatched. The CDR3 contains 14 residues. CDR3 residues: CASTLSSGTYEQYF. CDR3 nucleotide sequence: TGTGCCAGCACCCTATCTAGCGGAACCTACGAGCAGTACTTC.

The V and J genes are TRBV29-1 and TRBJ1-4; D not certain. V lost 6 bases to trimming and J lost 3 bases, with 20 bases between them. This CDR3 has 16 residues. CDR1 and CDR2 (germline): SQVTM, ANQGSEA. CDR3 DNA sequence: TGCAGCGTAATGGGAGGAACCGGGATGTCTAATGAAAAACTGTTTTTT. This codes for CSVMGGTGMSNEKLFF.

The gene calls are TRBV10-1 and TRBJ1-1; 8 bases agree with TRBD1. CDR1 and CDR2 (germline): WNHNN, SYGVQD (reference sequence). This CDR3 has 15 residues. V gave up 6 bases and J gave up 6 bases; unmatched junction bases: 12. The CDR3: CASSDLTGGIAEAFF. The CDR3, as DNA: TGCGCCAGCAGCGATCTAACAGGGGGTATCGCTGAAGCTTTCTTT.

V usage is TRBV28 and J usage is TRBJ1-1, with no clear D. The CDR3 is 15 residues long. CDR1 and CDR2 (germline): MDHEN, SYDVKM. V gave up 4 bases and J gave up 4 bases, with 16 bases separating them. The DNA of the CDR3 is TGTGCCAGCAGTTCCGCGGAGGCTGGAGGCACTGAAGCTTTCTTT. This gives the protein CASSSAEAGGTEAFF.

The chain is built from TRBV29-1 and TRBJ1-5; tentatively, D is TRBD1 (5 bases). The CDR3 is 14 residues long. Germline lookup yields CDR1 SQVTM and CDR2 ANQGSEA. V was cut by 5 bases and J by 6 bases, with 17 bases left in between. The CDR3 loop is CSVTIGAGGQPQHF. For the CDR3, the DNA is TGCAGCGTTACTATTGGGGCCGGGGGTCAGCCCCAGCATTTT.

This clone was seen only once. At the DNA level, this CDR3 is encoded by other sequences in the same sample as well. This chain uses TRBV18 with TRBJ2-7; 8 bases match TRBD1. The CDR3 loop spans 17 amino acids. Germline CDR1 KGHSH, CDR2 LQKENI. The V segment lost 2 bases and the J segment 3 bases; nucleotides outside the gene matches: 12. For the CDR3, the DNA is TGTGCCAGCTCACCAGCCCCAACCGGGACAGGAGGCTACGAGCAGTACTTC. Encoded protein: CASSPAPTGTGGYEQYF.